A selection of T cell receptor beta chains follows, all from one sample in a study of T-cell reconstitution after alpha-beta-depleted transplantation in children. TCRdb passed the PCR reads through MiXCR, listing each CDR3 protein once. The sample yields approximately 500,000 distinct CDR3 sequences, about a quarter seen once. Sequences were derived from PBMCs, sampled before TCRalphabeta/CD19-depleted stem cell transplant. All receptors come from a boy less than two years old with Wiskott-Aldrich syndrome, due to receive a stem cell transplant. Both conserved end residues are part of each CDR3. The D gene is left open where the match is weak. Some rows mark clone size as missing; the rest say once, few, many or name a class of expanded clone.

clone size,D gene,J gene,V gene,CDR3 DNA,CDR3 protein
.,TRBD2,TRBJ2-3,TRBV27,TGTGCCAGCAGTTTTCAAGGACTAGCGGGACGCACAGATACGCAGTATTTT,CASSFQGLAGRTDTQYF
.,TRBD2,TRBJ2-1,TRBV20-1,TGCAGTGCTAGCAAGGCGGCGTCTAGCGGGAGCATTGAGCAGTTCTTC,CSASKAASSGSIEQFF
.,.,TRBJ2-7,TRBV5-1,TGCGCCAGCAGCAGTAGCGCTTCTACCTACGAGCAGTACTTC,CASSSSASTYEQYF
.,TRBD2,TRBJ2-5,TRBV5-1,TGCGCCAGCAGCAATGGACTAGCGGGAGGGAAAGAGACCCAGTACTTC,CASSNGLAGGKETQYF
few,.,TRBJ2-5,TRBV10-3,TGTGCCATCACACAGACTATGGGGGAGACCCAGTACTTC,CAITQTMGETQYF
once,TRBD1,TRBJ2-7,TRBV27,TGTGCCAGCAGTTGGGACAGGAGCTCCTACGAGCAGTACTTC,CASSWDRSSYEQYF
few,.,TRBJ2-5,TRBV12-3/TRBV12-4,TGTGCCAGCAGTTTTGGGCGACAGGACGGAGAGACCCAGTACTTC,CASSFGRQDGETQYF
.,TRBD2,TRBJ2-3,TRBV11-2,TGTGCCAGCAGCTTAGTCGGGACTAGCAGCTATACGCAGTATTTT,CASSLVGTSSYTQYF
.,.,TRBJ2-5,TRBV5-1,TGCGCCAGCAGCTGGAGGACAGTGCAAGAGACCCAGTACTTC,CASSWRTVQETQYF
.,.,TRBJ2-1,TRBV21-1,TGTGCCAGCAGCACCAAGCGGGACCCATACAATGAGCAGTTCTTC,CASSTKRDPYNEQFF
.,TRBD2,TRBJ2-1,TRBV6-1,TGTGCCAGCAGCCCGAGCGGGAGCCCTATCAATGAGCAGTTCTTC,CASSPSGSPINEQFF
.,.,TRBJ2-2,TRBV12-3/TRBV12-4,TGTGCCAGCAGTTTTTGGGGATTCACCGGGGAGCTGTTTTTT,CASSFWGFTGELFF
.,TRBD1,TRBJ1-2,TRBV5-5,TGTGCCAGCAGCTTGTTGGCCCAGGGGGGGTTGGACTATGGCTACACCTTC,CASSLLAQGGLDYGYTF
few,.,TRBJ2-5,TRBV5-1,TGCGCCAGCAGCTTGACAGGGTATGAGACCCAGTACTTC,CASSLTGYETQYF
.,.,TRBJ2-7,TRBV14,TGTGCCAGCAGCCAATCAGGGTCCGGCGAGCAGTACTTC,CASSQSGSGEQYF
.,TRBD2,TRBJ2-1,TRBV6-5,TGTGCCAGCAGTTACTCGAATTACGGGAGGGGTAATGAGCAGTTCTTC,CASSYSNYGRGNEQFF
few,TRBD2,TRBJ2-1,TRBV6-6,TGTGCCAGCGGGGGACTAGCCTCAGGGGAGCAGTTCTTC,CASGGLASGEQFF
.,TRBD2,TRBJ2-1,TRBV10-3,TGTGCCATCAGTCTCCTGCTAGCGGGAGTTTCCAATGAGCAGTTCTTC,CAISLLLAGVSNEQFF
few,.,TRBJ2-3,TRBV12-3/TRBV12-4,TGTGCCAGCAGTTTGATTTCGGATACGCAGTATTTT,CASSLISDTQYF
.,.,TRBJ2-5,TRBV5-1,TGCGCCAGCAGCTTGGAGTCGTACCAAGAGACCCAGTACTTC,CASSLESYQETQYF
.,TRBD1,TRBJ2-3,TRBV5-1,TGCGCCAGCAGCTTCGGGACAGGTCGCTCTAGCACAGATACGCAGTATTTT,CASSFGTGRSSTDTQYF
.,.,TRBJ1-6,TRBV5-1,TGCGCCAGCAGCTTGCGGGGCTCTGGGGACTCACCCCTCCACTTT,CASSLRGSGDSPLHF
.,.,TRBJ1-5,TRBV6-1,TGTGCCAGCAGTGAACAGTCCCTTCCCCAGCATTTT,CASSEQSLPQHF
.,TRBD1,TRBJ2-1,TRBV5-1,TGCGCCAGCAGCTTGAGGGGTGGACAGGGTTGGAATGAGCAGTTCTTC,CASSLRGGQGWNEQFF